A selection of T cell receptor beta chains follows, all from one sample in a study of early T cells in non-severe SARS-CoV-2 infection. MiXCR, applied by TCRdb to the 5' RACE reads, yields one record per CDR3 protein. The sample contains 85,000 to 90,000 distinct CDR3 sequences, 12% to 15% of which appear only once. Sequenced material: whole blood. The receptors were sampled from an adult who was a healthcare worker with PCR-confirmed SARS-CoV-2 infection or an uninfected control (not recorded which). The CDR3 runs from the conserved cysteine through the conserved F or W. The D gene is left open where the match is weak. Clone size appears in some rows only: once, few, many, or a class for an expanded clone.

d_gene: TRBD2
j_gene: TRBJ2-7
v_gene: TRBV13
abundance: .
CDR3aa: CASSSPSGGIYEQYF
CDR3nt: TGTGCCAGCAGCTCCCCCAGCGGGGGTATATACGAGCAGTACTTC

d_gene: .
j_gene: TRBJ2-1
v_gene: TRBV18
abundance: .
CDR3aa: CASSPPAGDEQFF
CDR3nt: TGTGCCAGCTCACCACCGGCAGGGGATGAGCAGTTCTTC

d_gene: .
j_gene: TRBJ1-2
v_gene: TRBV6-2/TRBV6-3
abundance: many
CDR3aa: CASSYGDSSYGYTF
CDR3nt: TGTGCCAGCAGTTACGGCGACTCCAGCTATGGCTACACCTTC

d_gene: .
j_gene: TRBJ2-7
v_gene: TRBV20-1
abundance: .
CDR3aa: CSAADNYEQYF
CDR3nt: TGCAGTGCAGCGGATAACTACGAGCAGTACTTC

d_gene: .
j_gene: TRBJ1-1
v_gene: TRBV10-3
abundance: few
CDR3aa: CAIRARVDSTEAFF
CDR3nt: TGTGCCATCAGAGCCAGGGTAGATTCAACTGAAGCTTTCTTT

d_gene: TRBD2
j_gene: TRBJ2-3
v_gene: TRBV2
abundance: many
CDR3aa: CASSESGGTSGGSFTDTQYF
CDR3nt: TGTGCCAGCAGTGAAAGCGGAGGGACTAGCGGGGGGAGCTTCACAGATACGCAGTATTTT

d_gene: .
j_gene: TRBJ2-1
v_gene: TRBV6-4
abundance: many
CDR3aa: CASSVVAGSTNEQFF
CDR3nt: TGTGCCAGCAGTGTTGTCGCGGGGTCGACGAATGAGCAGTTCTTC

d_gene: TRBD1
j_gene: TRBJ2-7
v_gene: TRBV27
abundance: .
CDR3aa: CASSLLPGQGWEQYF
CDR3nt: TGTGCCAGCAGTCTACTTCCAGGACAGGGCTGGGAGCAGTACTTC

d_gene: .
j_gene: TRBJ2-2
v_gene: TRBV12-3/TRBV12-4
abundance: .
CDR3aa: CASIPPVGEGGELFF
CDR3nt: TGTGCCAGCATCCCTCCGGTTGGTGAGGGCGGGGAGCTGTTTTTT

d_gene: .
j_gene: TRBJ2-7
v_gene: TRBV28
abundance: few
CDR3aa: CASSPVQSEQYF
CDR3nt: TGTGCCAGCAGTCCCGTCCAAAGCGAGCAGTACTTC

d_gene: .
j_gene: TRBJ2-5
v_gene: TRBV10-2
abundance: many
CDR3aa: CASSGGVQETQYF
CDR3nt: TGCGCCAGCAGTGGAGGGGTCCAAGAGACCCAGTACTTC

d_gene: TRBD1
j_gene: TRBJ2-7
v_gene: TRBV6-5
abundance: .
CDR3aa: CASSYGSSGQGYEQYF
CDR3nt: TGTGCCAGCAGTTACGGTTCGTCGGGACAGGGCTACGAGCAGTACTTC

d_gene: TRBD1
j_gene: TRBJ1-4
v_gene: TRBV7-9
abundance: few
CDR3aa: CASSQDRSNEKLFF
CDR3nt: TGTGCCAGCAGCCAGGACAGGAGTAATGAAAAACTGTTTTTT

d_gene: .
j_gene: TRBJ2-7
v_gene: TRBV28
abundance: many
CDR3aa: CASSSLSYEQYF
CDR3nt: TGTGCCAGCAGTTCCTTATCCTACGAGCAGTACTTC

d_gene: .
j_gene: TRBJ2-2
v_gene: TRBV24-1
abundance: .
CDR3aa: CATSESRNTGELFF
CDR3nt: TGTGCCACCAGTGAAAGCAGGAACACCGGGGAGCTGTTTTTT

d_gene: .
j_gene: TRBJ2-2
v_gene: TRBV7-2
abundance: few
CDR3aa: CASSLARQMNTGELFF
CDR3nt: TGTGCCAGCAGCTTAGCGAGACAGATGAACACCGGGGAGCTGTTTTTT

d_gene: .
j_gene: TRBJ1-1
v_gene: TRBV29-1
abundance: .
CDR3aa: CSASTMQAEAFF
CDR3nt: TGCAGCGCCTCGACAATGCAGGCTGAAGCTTTCTTT

d_gene: TRBD2
j_gene: TRBJ2-7
v_gene: TRBV20-1
abundance: .
CDR3aa: CSARVSGVNSYEQYF
CDR3nt: TGCAGTGCTAGGGTTAGCGGGGTGAACTCCTACGAGCAGTACTTC

d_gene: .
j_gene: TRBJ2-7
v_gene: TRBV19
abundance: few
CDR3aa: CASKQGRAYEQYF
CDR3nt: TGTGCCAGTAAACAGGGGAGGGCCTACGAGCAGTACTTC

d_gene: .
j_gene: TRBJ2-3
v_gene: TRBV12-3/TRBV12-4
abundance: few
CDR3aa: CASSRDLTDTQYF
CDR3nt: TGTGCCAGCAGCCGGGACTTGACAGATACGCAGTATTTT

d_gene: TRBD1
j_gene: TRBJ2-7
v_gene: TRBV20-1
abundance: few
CDR3aa: CSAPGQGTSYEQYF
CDR3nt: TGCAGTGCCCCTGGACAGGGAACATCCTACGAGCAGTACTTC

d_gene: .
j_gene: TRBJ2-5
v_gene: TRBV13
abundance: few
CDR3aa: CASRIRGGETQYF
CDR3nt: TGTGCCAGCAGGATCAGGGGTGGAGAGACCCAGTACTTC

d_gene: .
j_gene: TRBJ2-2
v_gene: TRBV28
abundance: many
CDR3aa: CASLERPLTGELFF
CDR3nt: TGTGCCAGCCTGGAAAGGCCGCTAACCGGGGAGCTGTTTTTT

d_gene: .
j_gene: TRBJ1-2
v_gene: TRBV14
abundance: .
CDR3aa: CASSQDPVPYGYTF
CDR3nt: TGTGCCAGCAGCCAAGATCCGGTCCCCTATGGCTACACCTTC

d_gene: .
j_gene: TRBJ2-1
v_gene: TRBV12-3/TRBV12-4
abundance: many
CDR3aa: CASSPTIAGRYNEQFF
CDR3nt: TGTGCCAGCAGTCCTACTATCGCAGGGCGATACAATGAGCAGTTCTTC

d_gene: .
j_gene: TRBJ2-3
v_gene: TRBV9
abundance: .
CDR3aa: CASSVDWDTQYF
CDR3nt: TGTGCCAGCAGCGTAGACTGGGATACGCAGTATTTT

d_gene: TRBD2
j_gene: TRBJ2-1
v_gene: TRBV7-2
abundance: few
CDR3aa: CASREAGYDNEQFF
CDR3nt: TGTGCCAGCAGGGAAGCGGGGTACGACAATGAGCAGTTCTTC

d_gene: TRBD2
j_gene: TRBJ2-1
v_gene: TRBV28
abundance: many
CDR3aa: CASSLSFGRGGDNEQFF
CDR3nt: TGTGCCAGCAGTTTATCGTTCGGGCGGGGGGGCGACAATGAGCAGTTCTTC

d_gene: .
j_gene: TRBJ2-5
v_gene: TRBV12-3/TRBV12-4
abundance: once
CDR3aa: CASKPTRGYQETQYF
CDR3nt: TGTGCCAGCAAACCGACCCGGGGTTACCAAGAGACCCAGTACTTC

d_gene: .
j_gene: TRBJ2-7
v_gene: TRBV12-3/TRBV12-4
abundance: once
CDR3aa: CASSLGITYEQYF
CDR3nt: TGTGCCAGCAGTTTGGGCATCACCTACGAGCAGTACTTC

d_gene: TRBD2
j_gene: TRBJ2-3
v_gene: TRBV5-1
abundance: many
CDR3aa: CASSLELAGIDTQYF
CDR3nt: TGCGCCAGCAGCTTGGAGCTAGCGGGGATAGATACGCAGTATTTT

d_gene: .
j_gene: TRBJ2-2
v_gene: TRBV20-1
abundance: few
CDR3aa: CSVTARSTGELFF
CDR3nt: TGCAGTGTAACCGCCAGGTCCACCGGGGAGCTGTTTTTT

d_gene: .
j_gene: TRBJ1-1
v_gene: TRBV25-1
abundance: .
CDR3aa: CASSDTGVTEAFF
CDR3nt: TGTGCCAGCAGTGACACGGGGGTAACTGAAGCTTTCTTT

d_gene: TRBD1
j_gene: TRBJ2-7
v_gene: TRBV20-1
abundance: many
CDR3aa: CSVRGLTVYEQYF
CDR3nt: TGCAGTGTTAGGGGGCTGACAGTCTACGAGCAGTACTTC

d_gene: .
j_gene: TRBJ1-2
v_gene: TRBV19
abundance: .
CDR3aa: CASSRTRINYGYTF
CDR3nt: TGTGCCAGTAGTAGAACAAGAATCAACTATGGCTACACCTTC

d_gene: .
j_gene: TRBJ1-1
v_gene: TRBV29-1
abundance: .
CDR3aa: CTSGNTEAFF
CDR3nt: TGCACCTCAGGGAACACTGAAGCTTTCTTT

d_gene: .
j_gene: TRBJ1-1
v_gene: TRBV9
abundance: many
CDR3aa: CASSTPSKTGGGAYTEAFF
CDR3nt: TGTGCCAGCAGCACACCTTCAAAGACAGGCGGGGGGGCGTACACTGAAGCTTTCTTT

d_gene: TRBD1
j_gene: TRBJ2-7
v_gene: TRBV10-3
abundance: few
CDR3aa: CAISEGGQIPSSNEQYF
CDR3nt: TGTGCCATCAGTGAAGGGGGACAGATCCCTTCCTCCAACGAGCAGTACTTC

d_gene: TRBD1
j_gene: TRBJ2-7
v_gene: TRBV29-1
abundance: .
CDR3aa: CSVNIRTGDYEQYF
CDR3nt: TGCAGCGTTAACATCCGGACAGGGGACTACGAGCAGTACTTC

d_gene: .
j_gene: TRBJ2-3
v_gene: TRBV4-1
abundance: .
CDR3aa: CASSPLSFADTQYF
CDR3nt: TGCGCCAGCAGCCCCCTAAGTTTCGCAGATACGCAGTATTTT

d_gene: TRBD2
j_gene: TRBJ2-1
v_gene: TRBV20-1
abundance: .
CDR3aa: CSASRGLAASSYNEQFF
CDR3nt: TGCAGTGCTAGCCGGGGACTAGCGGCGAGCTCCTACAATGAGCAGTTCTTC

d_gene: TRBD1
j_gene: TRBJ2-3
v_gene: TRBV28
abundance: .
CDR3aa: CATLGTAKGTDTQYF
CDR3nt: TGTGCCACCCTGGGGACAGCGAAGGGCACAGATACGCAGTATTTT

d_gene: .
j_gene: TRBJ1-6
v_gene: TRBV2
abundance: .
CDR3aa: CASRQPIRQLFPPLHF
CDR3nt: TGTGCCAGCAGACAGCCGATCCGACAGTTGTTTCCACCCCTCCACTTT

d_gene: .
j_gene: TRBJ2-1
v_gene: TRBV7-2
abundance: few
CDR3aa: CASSLDGNYYNEQFF
CDR3nt: TGTGCCAGCAGCTTAGACGGGAACTACTACAATGAGCAGTTCTTC

d_gene: .
j_gene: TRBJ1-1
v_gene: TRBV6-6
abundance: .
CDR3aa: CASSYRGEGTEAFF
CDR3nt: TGTGCCAGCAGTTATAGGGGTGAGGGCACTGAAGCTTTCTTT

d_gene: .
j_gene: TRBJ2-7
v_gene: TRBV29-1
abundance: many
CDR3aa: CSVSGAYEQYF
CDR3nt: TGCAGCGTTTCGGGAGCCTACGAGCAGTACTTC

d_gene: .
j_gene: TRBJ2-2
v_gene: TRBV4-2
abundance: few
CDR3aa: CASSQGGPTSSGTGELFF
CDR3nt: TGTGCCAGCAGCCAAGGGGGGCCGACTAGCTCCGGCACCGGGGAGCTGTTTTTT

d_gene: TRBD1
j_gene: TRBJ2-5
v_gene: TRBV5-1
abundance: few
CDR3aa: CASSQTGIETQYF
CDR3nt: TGCGCCAGCAGCCAGACAGGGATAGAGACCCAGTACTTC

d_gene: .
j_gene: TRBJ2-7
v_gene: TRBV2
abundance: many
CDR3aa: CASSPGTLSYEQYF
CDR3nt: TGTGCCAGCAGTCCCGGGACGCTGAGCTACGAGCAGTACTTC

d_gene: .
j_gene: TRBJ2-4
v_gene: TRBV12-3/TRBV12-4
abundance: .
CDR3aa: CASRGELAKNIQYF
CDR3nt: TGTGCCAGCAGGGGAGAGTTAGCCAAAAACATTCAGTACTTC

d_gene: TRBD1
j_gene: TRBJ1-2
v_gene: TRBV10-1
abundance: few
CDR3aa: CASSPGQGSYGYTF
CDR3nt: TGCGCCAGCAGTCCGGGACAGGGATCTTATGGCTACACCTTC

d_gene: .
j_gene: TRBJ2-1
v_gene: TRBV12-3/TRBV12-4
abundance: few
CDR3aa: CASSLASEQFF
CDR3nt: TGTGCCAGCAGTTTGGCGTCTGAGCAGTTCTTC

d_gene: .
j_gene: TRBJ1-6
v_gene: TRBV6-2/TRBV6-3
abundance: .
CDR3aa: CASNRAPSPNSPLHF
CDR3nt: TGTGCCAGCAACCGGGCCCCTAGCCCGAATTCACCCCTCCACTTT

d_gene: .
j_gene: TRBJ2-5
v_gene: TRBV4-2
abundance: .
CDR3aa: CASSQDPGRKETQYF
CDR3nt: TGTGCCAGCAGCCAAGACCCGGGGAGAAAAGAGACCCAGTACTTC

d_gene: TRBD1
j_gene: TRBJ2-7
v_gene: TRBV28
abundance: few
CDR3aa: CASSLTGGYYEQYF
CDR3nt: TGTGCCAGCAGTTTGACAGGGGGTTACTACGAGCAGTACTTC

d_gene: .
j_gene: TRBJ2-7
v_gene: TRBV7-9
abundance: .
CDR3aa: CASSGQGLDEQYF
CDR3nt: TGTGCCAGCAGCGGCCAGGGTTTGGACGAGCAGTACTTC

d_gene: .
j_gene: TRBJ2-3
v_gene: TRBV6-6
abundance: many
CDR3aa: CASSYSKPDTQYF
CDR3nt: TGTGCCAGCAGTTACTCGAAACCAGATACGCAGTATTTT

d_gene: .
j_gene: TRBJ1-6
v_gene: TRBV5-5
abundance: few
CDR3aa: CASSPAVGTPLPAPLHF
CDR3nt: TGTGCCAGCAGCCCTGCTGTGGGGACTCCTCTCCCGGCACCCCTCCACTTT

d_gene: .
j_gene: TRBJ2-7
v_gene: TRBV29-1
abundance: many
CDR3aa: CSARSTQIAYEQYF
CDR3nt: TGCAGTGCTCGTAGCACGCAGATTGCCTACGAGCAGTACTTC

d_gene: .
j_gene: TRBJ1-1
v_gene: TRBV5-4
abundance: .
CDR3aa: CASSLAKGQFNTEAFF
CDR3nt: TGTGCCAGCAGCTTGGCCAAAGGGCAGTTCAACACTGAAGCTTTCTTT